One and the same sample provided the 3 T cell receptor beta chains below, sequenced in a study of T cells after yellow fever vaccination. MiXCR, applied by TCRdb to the 5' RACE reads, yields one record per CDR3 protein. The data show under 100,000 distinct CDR3 sequences, around 5.5% seen once. Sequencing used CD8+ T cells sorted from PBMCs, obtained 10 days after the yellow fever booster vaccination. The receptors stem from a man between 18 and 29 years old who received the YFV17D yellow fever vaccine.

This chain joins TRBV5-5 and TRBJ1-3; D might be TRBD1 (6 bases). V was clipped by 4 bases and J by 0 bases, with 14 bases between them. CDR3 length equals 16 residues. The germline V gene encodes CDR1 SGHKS and CDR2 YYEKEE (reference sequence). CDR3: CASSPRDTRSGNTIYF. The CDR3 coding sequence is TGTGCCAGCAGCCCGCGGGACACCCGCTCTGGAAACACCATATATTTT.

This clonotype was detected a few times. The J gene is TRBJ1-5, the V gene TRBV27, with D perhaps TRBD1 (6 bases). V was clipped by 1 base and J by 6 bases, with 10 bases between them. This CDR3 region has 14 residues. CDR1 is MNHEY and CDR2 is SMNVEV in the germline V gene (reference sequence). The CDR3 loop reads CASSLYTGSQPQHF. As DNA, the CDR3 is TGTGCCAGCAGTTTATACACAGGGAGTCAGCCCCAGCATTTT.

This clonotype was counted at least ten times. The chain links TRBV5-5 to TRBJ2-3; 10 bases are shared with TRBD2. The ends lost 4 bases at V and 4 bases at J; junction bases unmatched: 9. This CDR3 contains 16 residues. Germline CDR1 reads SGHKS; CDR2 reads YYEKEE (reference sequence). The CDR3, as DNA: TGTGCCAGCAGCCGACCGGCTAGCGGGGGAGCAGATACGCAGTATTTT. Its translation is CASSRPASGGADTQYF.